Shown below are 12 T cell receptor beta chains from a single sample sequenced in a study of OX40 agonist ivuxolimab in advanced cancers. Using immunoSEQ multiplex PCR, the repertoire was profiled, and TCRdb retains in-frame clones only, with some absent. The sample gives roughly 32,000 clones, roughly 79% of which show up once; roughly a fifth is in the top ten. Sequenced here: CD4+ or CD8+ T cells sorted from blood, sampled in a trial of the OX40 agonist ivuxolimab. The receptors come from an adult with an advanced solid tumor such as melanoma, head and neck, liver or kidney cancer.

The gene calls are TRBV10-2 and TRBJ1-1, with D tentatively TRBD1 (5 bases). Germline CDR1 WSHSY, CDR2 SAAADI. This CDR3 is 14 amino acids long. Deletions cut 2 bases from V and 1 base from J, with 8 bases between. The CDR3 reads CASSEPQENTEAFF. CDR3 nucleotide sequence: TGCGCCAGCAGTGAGCCACAGGAGAACACTGAAGCTTTCTTT.

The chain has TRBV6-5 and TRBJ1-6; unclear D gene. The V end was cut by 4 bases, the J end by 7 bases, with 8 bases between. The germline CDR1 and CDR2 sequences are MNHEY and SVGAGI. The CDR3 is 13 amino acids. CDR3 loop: CASSSGKNSPLHF. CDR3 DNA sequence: TGTGCCAGCAGTTCGGGGAAAAATTCACCCCTCCACTTT.

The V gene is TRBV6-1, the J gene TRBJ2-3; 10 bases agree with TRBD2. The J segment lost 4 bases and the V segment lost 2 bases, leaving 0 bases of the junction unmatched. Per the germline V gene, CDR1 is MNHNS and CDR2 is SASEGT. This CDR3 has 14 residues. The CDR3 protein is CASSESGGADTQYF. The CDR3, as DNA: TGTGCCAGCAGTGAAAGCGGGGGGGCAGATACGCAGTATTTT.

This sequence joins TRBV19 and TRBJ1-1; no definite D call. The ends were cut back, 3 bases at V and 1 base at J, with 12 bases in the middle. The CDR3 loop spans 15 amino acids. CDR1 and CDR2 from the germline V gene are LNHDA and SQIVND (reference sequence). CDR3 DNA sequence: TGTGCCAGTAGTATCCCCCGGACTGGGAACACTGAAGCTTTCTTT. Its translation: CASSIPRTGNTEAFF.

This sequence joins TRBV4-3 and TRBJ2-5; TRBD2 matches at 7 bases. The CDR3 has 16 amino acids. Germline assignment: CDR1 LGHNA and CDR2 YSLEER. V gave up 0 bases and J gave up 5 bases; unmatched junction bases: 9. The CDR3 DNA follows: TGCGCCAGCAGCCAAGAAGAGTTCGGGCGGGGGGAGACCCAGTACTTC. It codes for CASSQEEFGRGETQYF.

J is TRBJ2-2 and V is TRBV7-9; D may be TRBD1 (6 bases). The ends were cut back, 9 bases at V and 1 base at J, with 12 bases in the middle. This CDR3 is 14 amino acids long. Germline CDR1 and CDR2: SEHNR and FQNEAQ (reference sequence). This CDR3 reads CARTGPGNTGELFF. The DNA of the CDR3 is TGTGCCAGGACAGGTCCGGGGAACACCGGGGAGCTGTTTTTT.

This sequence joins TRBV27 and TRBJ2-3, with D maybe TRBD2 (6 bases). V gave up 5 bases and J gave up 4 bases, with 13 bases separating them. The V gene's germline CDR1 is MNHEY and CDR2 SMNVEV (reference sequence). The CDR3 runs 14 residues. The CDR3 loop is CASSHGLTSDTQYF. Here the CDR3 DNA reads TGTGCCAGCAGTCATGGACTAACGTCAGATACGCAGTATTTT.

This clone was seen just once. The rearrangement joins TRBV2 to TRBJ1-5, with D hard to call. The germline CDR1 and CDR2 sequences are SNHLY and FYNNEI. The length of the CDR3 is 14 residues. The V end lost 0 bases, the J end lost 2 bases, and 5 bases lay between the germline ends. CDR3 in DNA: TGTGCCAGCAGTGAAGCCAATGGCAATCAGCCCCAGCATTTT. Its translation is CASSEANGNQPQHF. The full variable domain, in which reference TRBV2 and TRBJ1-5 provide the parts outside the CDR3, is EPEVTQTPSHQVTQMGQEVILRCVPISNHLYFYWYRQILGQKVEFLVSFYNNEISEKSEIFDDQFSVERPDGSNFTLKIRSTKLEDSAMYFCASSEANGNQPQHFGDGTRLSIL.

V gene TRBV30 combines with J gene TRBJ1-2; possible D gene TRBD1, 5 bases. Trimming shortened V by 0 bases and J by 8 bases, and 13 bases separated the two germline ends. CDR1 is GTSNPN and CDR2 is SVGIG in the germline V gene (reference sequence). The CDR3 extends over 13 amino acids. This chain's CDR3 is CAWSVRAGGGYTF. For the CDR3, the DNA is TGTGCCTGGAGTGTACGGGCCGGGGGGGGCTACACCTTC.

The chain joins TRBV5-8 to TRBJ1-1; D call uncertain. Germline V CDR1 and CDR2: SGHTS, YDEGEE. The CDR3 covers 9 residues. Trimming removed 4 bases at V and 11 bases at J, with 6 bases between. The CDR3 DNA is TGTGCCAGCAGCCCCATTGCTTTCTTT. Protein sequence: CASSPIAFF.

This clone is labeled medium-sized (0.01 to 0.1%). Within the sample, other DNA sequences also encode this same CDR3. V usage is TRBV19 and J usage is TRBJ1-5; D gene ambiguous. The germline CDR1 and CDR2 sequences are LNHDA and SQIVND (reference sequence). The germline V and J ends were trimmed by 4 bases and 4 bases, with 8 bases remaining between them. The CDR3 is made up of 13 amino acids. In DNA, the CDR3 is TGTGCCAGTAGTAGCCAGGTTAATCAGCCCCAGCATTTT. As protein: CASSSQVNQPQHF.

The chain's CDR3 is CASSVQGHSYEQYF. In nucleotides, the CDR3 is TGTGCCAGTAGTGTCCAGGGGCACTCCTACGAGCAGTACTTC. The rearrangement uses TRBV19 and TRBJ2-7; TRBD1 might be the D (6 bases). The CDR3 runs 14 residues. CDR1 is LNHDA, CDR2 SQIVND, per germline (reference sequence). Trimming took 5 bases from V and 0 from J, leaving 11 bases between them.